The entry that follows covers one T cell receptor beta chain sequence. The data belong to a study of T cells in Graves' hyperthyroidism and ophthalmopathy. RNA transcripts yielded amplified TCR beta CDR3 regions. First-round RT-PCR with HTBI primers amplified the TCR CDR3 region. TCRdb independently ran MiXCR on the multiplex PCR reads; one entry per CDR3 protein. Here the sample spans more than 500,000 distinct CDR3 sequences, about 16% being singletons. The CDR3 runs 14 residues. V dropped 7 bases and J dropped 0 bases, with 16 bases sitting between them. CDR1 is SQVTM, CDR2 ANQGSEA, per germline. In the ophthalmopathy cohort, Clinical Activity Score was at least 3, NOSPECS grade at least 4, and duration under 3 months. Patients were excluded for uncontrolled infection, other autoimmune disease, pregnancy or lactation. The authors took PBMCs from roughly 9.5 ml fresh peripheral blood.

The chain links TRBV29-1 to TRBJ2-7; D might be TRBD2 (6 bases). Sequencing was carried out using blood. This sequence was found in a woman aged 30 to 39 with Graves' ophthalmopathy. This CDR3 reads CSAATRMGSYEQYF. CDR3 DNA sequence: TGCAGCGCCGCGACTAGGATGGGCTCCTACGAGCAGTACTTC.